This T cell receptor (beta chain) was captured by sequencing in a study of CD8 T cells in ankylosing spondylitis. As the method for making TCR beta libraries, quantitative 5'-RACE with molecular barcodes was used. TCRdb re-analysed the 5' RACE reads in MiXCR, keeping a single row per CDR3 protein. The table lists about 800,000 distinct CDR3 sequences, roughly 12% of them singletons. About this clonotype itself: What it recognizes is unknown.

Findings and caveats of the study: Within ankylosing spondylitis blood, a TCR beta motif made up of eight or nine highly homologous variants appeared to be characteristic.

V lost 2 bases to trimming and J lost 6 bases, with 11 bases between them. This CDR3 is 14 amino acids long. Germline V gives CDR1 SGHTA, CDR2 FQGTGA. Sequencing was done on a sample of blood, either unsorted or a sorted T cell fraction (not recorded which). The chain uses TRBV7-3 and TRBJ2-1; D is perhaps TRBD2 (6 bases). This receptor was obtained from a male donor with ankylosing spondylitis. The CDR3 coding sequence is TGTGCCAGCAGCTTAGGAGGGACTCCCAATGAGCAGTTCTTC. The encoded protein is CASSLGGTPNEQFF. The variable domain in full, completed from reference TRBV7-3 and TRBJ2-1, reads GAGVSQTPSNKVTEKGKYVELRCDPISGHTALYWYRQSLGQGPEFLIYFQGTGAADDSGLPNDRFFAVRPEGSVSTLKIQRTERGDSAVYLCASSLGGTPNEQFFGPGTRLTVL.